One T cell receptor (beta chain) is described in this entry. This sample is part of a study of blood T cell repertoires in COVID-19. Study information: The United States, Italy and Spain supplied acute and convalescent COVID-19 samples. From T cells, B-cell-depleted T cells, or PBMCs came the material, which was cDNA or gDNA.

How the authors handled the data: Estimated nucleated cell counts came from reference gene primer amplification. Libraries were prepared by immunoSEQ multiplex PCR; TCRdb keeps only in-frame clonotypes and omits some of them. Clone size and V and J calls were adopted from that table, with D and trimming inferred from the DNA. The data hold 200,000 to 300,000 clones, with approximately 86% observed a single time. Germline V CDR1 and CDR2: MDHEN, SYDVKM. The V segment lost 7 bases and the J segment 0 bases; nucleotides outside the gene matches: 13. The CDR3 sequence is 18 residues long. This chain links TRBV28 with TRBJ1-5; 9 nucleotides line up with TRBD1. The receptor was isolated from a woman in her fifties or sixties who had recovered from COVID-19. Sequencing used peripheral blood. The chain's CDR3 is CASTSGGTGRYSNQPQHF. The CDR3 coding sequence is TGTGCCAGCACCTCAGGAGGGACAGGGAGGTATAGCAATCAGCCCCAGCATTTT.